The 27 T cell receptor beta chains reported below all come from one sample, sequenced in a study of T cells in Graves' hyperthyroidism and ophthalmopathy. Amplified TCR beta CDR3 regions derived from RNA transcripts. A set of HTBI primers served as the primers for a first-round RT-PCR of the TCR CDR3. TCRdb reprocessed the multiplex PCR reads with MiXCR, giving one entry per CDR3 protein. The sample yields about 290,000 distinct CDR3 sequences, approximately 18% seen once. The specimen sequenced was blood. These receptors came from a man in his forties or fifties with Graves' ophthalmopathy.

This clonotype was counted between two and nine times. The chain has TRBV9 and TRBJ1-1; 7 bases are a match to TRBD1. The germline gives CDR1 SGDLS, CDR2 YYNGEE. The CDR3 has 14 amino acids. With 0 bases clipped from V and 8 bases from J, the junction kept 7 bases outside the gene matches. CDR3 in DNA: TGTGCCAGCAGCGTAGTGGGGACAGAAGGCGAAGCTTTCTTT. Protein: CASSVVGTEGEAFF. The full variable domain, its missing parts supplied by reference TRBV9 and TRBJ1-1, is DSGVTQTPKHLITATGQRVTLRCSPRSGDLSVYWYQQSLDQGLQFLIQYYNGEERAKGNILERFSAQQFPDLHSELNLSSLELGDSALYFCASSVVGTEGEAFFGQGTRLTVV.

This clonotype was found once. As the CDR3 is not closed by the conserved phenylalanine or tryptophan, this likely results from a read error. In DNA form, the CDR3 reads TGCAGTGCCCAAGACGGGACCTACGAGCAGTACCTC. It is translated as CSAQDGTYEQYL. The V gene is TRBV20-1, the J gene TRBJ2-7; possible D gene TRBD2, 5 bases. Germline loops: CDR1 DFQATT, CDR2 SNEGSKA (reference sequence). This CDR3 has 12 amino acids. V shed 6 bases and J shed 2 bases, with 11 bases lying between them.

This clonotype was detected many times. The chain employs TRBV5-1 and TRBJ2-1; TRBD2 matches at 8 bases. Germline assignment: CDR1 SGHRS and CDR2 YFSETQ. The CDR3 extends over 15 amino acids. V trimming: 0 bases; J trimming: 2 bases; junction bases outside the gene matches: 1. The CDR3, as DNA: TGCGCCAGCAGCTTGGAACTAGCGGCCTACAATGAGCAGTTCTTC. Protein product: CASSLELAAYNEQFF.

This chain connects TRBV6-1 to TRBJ1-5, with a possible D match to TRBD1 (6 bases). Germline CDR1 reads MNHNS; CDR2 reads SASEGT. CDR3 length: 12 amino acids. Between the trimmed V and J ends, which lost 7 bases and 8 bases, there was a span of 12 bases. The DNA of the CDR3 is TGTGCCAGCAAAACAGGGCGGGAGCCCCAGCATTTT. Protein product: CASKTGREPQHF.

This clonotype was found many times. Here the CDR3 reads CASRPDRPNTEAFF. The CDR3 coding sequence is TGTGCCAGCAGACCCGACAGGCCTAACACTGAAGCTTTCTTT. The chain joins TRBV28 to TRBJ1-1; D may be TRBD1 (6 bases). The V and J ends lost 6 bases and 2 bases respectively, with 13 bases between them. CDR3 length: 14 residues. Looked up from germline, CDR1 is MDHEN and CDR2 is SYDVKM.

The chain uses TRBV28 and TRBJ2-7; 10 bases agree with TRBD1. Germline V gene lookup returns CDR1 MDHEN and CDR2 SYDVKM. The length of the CDR3 is 14 residues. V shed 7 bases and J 4 bases; nucleotides not matched to a gene: 7. CDR3 DNA sequence: TGTGCCAGCAAAGGGACAGGGGATAGGTACGAGCAGTACTTC. Translation gives CASKGTGDRYEQYF.

This clonotype was recorded at least ten times. The chain employs TRBV7-9 and TRBJ2-3; 8 bases align to TRBD2. The CDR3 is made up of 17 amino acids. V shed 5 bases, J shed 5 bases, and the junction held 15 bases outside the gene matches. The V gene's germline CDR1 is SEHNR and CDR2 FQNEAQ (reference sequence). The CDR3 is CASSGPGAGVRGDTQYF. CDR3 DNA sequence: TGTGCCAGCAGCGGTCCCGGAGCGGGAGTAAGGGGAGATACGCAGTATTTT.

The chain couples TRBV10-3 to TRBJ2-7, with 10 bases aligning to TRBD2. V lost 11 bases, J lost 6 bases, and 7 bases stayed unmatched. The V gene's germline CDR1 is ENHRY and CDR2 SYGVKD. CDR3 size: 12 residues. CDR3 bases: TGTGCCGCCAGCGGGAGGGCCCGCGAGCAGTACTTC. Protein product: CAASGRAREQYF.

The V and J genes are TRBV24-1 and TRBJ2-5, with 12 bases fitting TRBD2. J gave up 3 bases and V 3 bases, and 13 bases lay outside the gene matches. The CDR3 is made up of 19 amino acids. Per the germline V gene, CDR1 is KGHDR and CDR2 is SFDVKD. For the CDR3, the DNA is TGTGCCACCAGTGATAGGGGTCTAGCGGGAGGGCCGGAGGAAGAGACCCAGTACTTC. This gives the protein CATSDRGLAGGPEEETQYF.

This rearrangement joins TRBV20-1 to TRBJ2-7, with TRBD1 matching over 9 bases. Germline V CDR1 and CDR2: DFQATT, SNEGSKA (reference sequence). CDR3 length: 13 amino acids. Trimming at V came to 6 bases and at J to 3 bases, leaving 6 bases not matched to a gene. The CDR3 loop reads CSAAGTGRYEQYF. For the CDR3, the DNA is TGCAGTGCAGCCGGGACAGGGCGCTACGAGCAGTACTTC.

The CDR3 nucleotides read TGTGCCAGCAGCCAAGCGGCTAGCGGGAGCTCCTACGAGCAGTACTTC. Residues: CASSQAASGSSYEQYF. The chain recombines TRBV11-2 with TRBJ2-7, with 10 nucleotides matching TRBD2. Per the germline V gene, CDR1 is SGHAT and CDR2 is FQNNGV. This CDR3 is built from 16 residues. Trimming at V came to 5 bases and at J to 0 bases, leaving 7 bases not matched to a gene.

This clonotype has more than one count but fewer than ten. The chain combines TRBV7-9 with TRBJ2-7; 7 bases are shared with TRBD2. The CDR3 sequence is 15 residues long. The germline gives CDR1 SEHNR, CDR2 FQNEAQ (reference sequence). V was pared by 5 bases and J by 3 bases, with 10 bases of the junction left unmatched. CDR3 DNA: TGTGCCAGCAGCCCCACAGCGGGACCCGACTACGAGCAGTACTTC. Protein sequence: CASSPTAGPDYEQYF.

This chain joins TRBV7-9 and TRBJ2-5, with D perhaps TRBD2 (5 bases). Between the trimmed V and J ends, which lost 3 bases and 4 bases, there was a span of 12 bases. Germline V lookup: CDR1 SEHNR, CDR2 FQNEAQ (reference sequence). The CDR3 loop spans 14 amino acids. As DNA, the CDR3 is TGTGCCAGCAGCTTCGGGCGCGGGTCAGAGACCCAGTACTTC. Its translation is CASSFGRGSETQYF.

This clonotype was seen a handful of times. This rearrangement joins TRBV28 to TRBJ2-1; 8 bases map to TRBD2. V gave up 6 bases and J gave up 6 bases; unmatched junction bases: 10. This CDR3 region has 15 residues. Per the germline V gene, CDR1 is MDHEN and CDR2 is SYDVKM. CDR3 sequence (DNA): TGTGCCAGCAGCCCGGGGGGACTAGAGGGCAATGAGCAGTTCTTC. Encoded protein: CASSPGGLEGNEQFF.

DNA for the CDR3: TGTGCCAGCAGTTACCGAGGTAGGGACGGACAGCCCCAGCATTTT. The encoded protein is CASSYRGRDGQPQHF. The rearrangement joins TRBV6-6 to TRBJ1-5; D is possibly TRBD1 (5 bases). The ends were cut back, 2 bases at V and 7 bases at J, with 15 bases in the middle. The germline gives CDR1 MNHNY, CDR2 SVGAGI (reference sequence). This CDR3 is 15 amino acids long.

In this sample, this clonotype turned up many times. This chain links TRBV20-1 with TRBJ1-1; D uncertain. Trimming took off 6 bases at V and 5 bases at J, with 13 bases between the two ends. Germline V gene lookup returns CDR1 DFQATT and CDR2 SNEGSKA (reference sequence). This CDR3 has 12 residues. CDR3 protein: CSAPPAPTEAFF. The CDR3, as DNA: TGCAGTGCGCCTCCCGCACCTACTGAAGCTTTCTTT.

The CDR3 loop is CATSEAGLSSYNEQFF. CDR3 nucleotide sequence: TGTGCCACCAGTGAGGCAGGGTTAAGCTCCTACAATGAGCAGTTCTTC. This sequence joins TRBV24-1 and TRBJ2-1, with D tentatively TRBD1 (5 bases). V was trimmed by 4 bases and J by 0 bases, leaving 12 bases between them. Germline CDR1 KGHDR, CDR2 SFDVKD. The CDR3 runs 16 residues.

This clonotype was seen more than once but under ten times. The chain links TRBV9 to TRBJ1-5; D not resolved. This CDR3 is 14 amino acids long. Trimming cost V 4 bases and J 4 bases, with 12 bases left between them. CDR1 SGDLS and CDR2 YYNGEE come from the germline V gene. The CDR3, as DNA: TGTGCCAGCAGCCCCACTGTAGGGAATCAGCCCCAGCATTTT. Translated, it gives CASSPTVGNQPQHF.

V is TRBV29-1 and J is TRBJ2-1; D could derive from TRBD1 or TRBD2 (5 bases each). Germline V lookup: CDR1 SQVTM, CDR2 ANQGSEA. This CDR3 has 15 amino acids. Trimming removed 1 base at V and 6 bases at J, with 16 bases between. CDR3 coding DNA: TGCAGCGTTGAAGGGGGCCAGGTCGGACTCAATGAGCAGTTCTTC. Its translation is CSVEGGQVGLNEQFF.

This clonotype was detected many times. This chain uses TRBV3-1 with TRBJ2-5; D is possibly TRBD1 (5 bases). From germline, CDR1 is LGHDT and CDR2 YNNKEL (reference sequence). Deletions cut 2 bases from V and 5 bases from J, with 12 bases between. There are 14 residues in the CDR3. CDR3 sequence: CASSQQDKGETQYF. CDR3 nucleotide sequence: TGTGCCAGCAGCCAACAGGACAAAGGGGAGACCCAGTACTTC.

This clonotype was observed a few times. This chain joins TRBV14 and TRBJ2-5, with D perhaps matching TRBD2 (7 bases). V lost 4 bases and J 2 bases, leaving 17 bases between the germline ends. CDR3 length: 16 residues. Looked up from germline, CDR1 is SGHDN and CDR2 is FVKESK. In nucleotides, the CDR3 is TGTGCCAGCAGCCGGAGCCTGGGGGGGCGGCAAGAGACCCAGTACTTC. This gives the protein CASSRSLGGRQETQYF.

A few counts support this clonotype. CDR3 DNA: TGTGCCAGCAGTTACGCCGCCGTGGGCTATGGCTACACCTTC. Protein product: CASSYAAVGYGYTF. This chain connects TRBV6-5 to TRBJ1-2; D gene ambiguous. CDR1 and CDR2 from the germline V gene are MNHEY and SVGAGI. The CDR3 loop spans 14 amino acids. Deletions cut 2 bases from V and 4 bases from J, with 11 bases between.

The J gene is TRBJ2-3, the V gene TRBV4-1; D is possibly TRBD2 (6 bases). Deletions cut 0 bases from V and 0 bases from J, with 7 bases between. Germline CDR1 MGHRA, CDR2 YSYEKL. The CDR3 contains 15 residues. As DNA, the CDR3 is TGCGCCAGCAGCCAAGATGGGACTAGCACAGATACGCAGTATTTT. It codes for CASSQDGTSTDTQYF.

This clonotype was recorded many times. V is TRBV28 and J is TRBJ2-5; D call uncertain. Deletions cut 3 bases from V and 7 bases from J, with 6 bases between. Germline V gene data show CDR1 as MDHEN and CDR2 as SYDVKM. The CDR3 contains 11 residues. The CDR3 reads CASSFWGTQYF. As DNA, the CDR3 is TGTGCCAGCAGTTTCTGGGGGACCCAGTACTTC.

This clonotype was counted at least ten times. The chain employs TRBV7-8 and TRBJ2-3; a weak D match, TRBD2 (5 bases). The CDR3 is 13 residues long. V lost 5 bases and J 4 bases, leaving 10 bases between the germline ends. Germline assignment: CDR1 SGHVS and CDR2 FQNEAQ. DNA for the CDR3: TGTGCCAGCAGCCCACCTAGCTCAGATACGCAGTATTTT. Its translation: CASSPPSSDTQYF.

This clonotype was found a few times. The chain recombines TRBV29-1 with TRBJ1-1; D is undetermined. CDR1 and CDR2 (germline): SQVTM, ANQGSEA. This CDR3 region has 13 residues. V lost 3 bases, J lost 0 bases, and 8 bases lay in between. The CDR3 is CSVESQLNTEAFF. CDR3 bases: TGCAGCGTTGAGTCACAGCTGAACACTGAAGCTTTCTTT.

V and J are TRBV7-8 and TRBJ2-7; no definite D call. The CDR3 loop spans 13 amino acids. Germline V lookup: CDR1 SGHVS, CDR2 FQNEAQ. The V and J ends lost 4 bases and 6 bases respectively, with 13 bases between them. For the CDR3, the DNA is TGTGCCAGCAGCTCCAGGCGTTCTGGCGAGCAGTACTTC. This encodes CASSSRRSGEQYF.